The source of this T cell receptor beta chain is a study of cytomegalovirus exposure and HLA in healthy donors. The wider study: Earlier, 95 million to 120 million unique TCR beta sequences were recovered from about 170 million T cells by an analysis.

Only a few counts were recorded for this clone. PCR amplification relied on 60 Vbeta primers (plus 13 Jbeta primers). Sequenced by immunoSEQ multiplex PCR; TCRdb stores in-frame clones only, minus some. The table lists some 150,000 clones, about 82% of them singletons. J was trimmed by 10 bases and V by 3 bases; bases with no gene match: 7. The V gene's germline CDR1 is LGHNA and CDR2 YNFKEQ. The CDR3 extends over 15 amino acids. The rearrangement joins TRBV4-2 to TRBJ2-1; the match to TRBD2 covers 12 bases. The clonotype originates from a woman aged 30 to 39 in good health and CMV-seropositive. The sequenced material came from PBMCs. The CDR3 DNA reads TGTGCCAGCAGCCACCATACCGGGACTAGCGGGGAGCAGTTCTTC. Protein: CASSHHTGTSGEQFF.